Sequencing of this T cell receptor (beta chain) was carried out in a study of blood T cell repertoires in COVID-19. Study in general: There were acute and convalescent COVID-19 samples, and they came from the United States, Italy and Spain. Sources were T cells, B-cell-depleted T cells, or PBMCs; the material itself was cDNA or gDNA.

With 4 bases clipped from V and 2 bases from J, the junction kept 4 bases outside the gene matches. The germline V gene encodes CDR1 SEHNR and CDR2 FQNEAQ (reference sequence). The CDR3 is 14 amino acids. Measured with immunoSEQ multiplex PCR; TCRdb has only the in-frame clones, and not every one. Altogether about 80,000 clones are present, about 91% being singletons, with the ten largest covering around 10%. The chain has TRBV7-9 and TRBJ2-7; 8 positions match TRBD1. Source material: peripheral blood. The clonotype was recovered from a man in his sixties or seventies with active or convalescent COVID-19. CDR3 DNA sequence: TGTGCCAGCAGCTCGACAGGGGCGGCCTACGAGCAGTACTTC. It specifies CASSSTGAAYEQYF.